Presented here are 18 T cell receptor beta chains from one specimen sequenced in a study of T-cell memory formation after mild COVID-19. In TCRdb, the 5' RACE reads were re-called with MiXCR into one record per CDR3 protein. The sample contains some 330,000 distinct CDR3 sequences, under 25% of which appear only once. Sequenced input: PBMCs or a T cell subset sorted from them (not recorded which). The receptors shown here come from an adult woman who had mild COVID-19 (a few samples of this study predate the infection). Cell type and time point are not known.

J is TRBJ1-1 and V is TRBV20-1; possible D gene TRBD1, 5 bases. Germline V gene sequence: CDR1 DFQATT, CDR2 SNEGSKA (reference sequence). V dropped 5 bases and J dropped 10 bases, with 11 bases sitting between them. The CDR3 has 10 residues. This CDR3 reads CSAGHVGAFF. CDR3 DNA sequence: TGCAGTGCTGGACATGTTGGAGCTTTCTTT.

The J gene is TRBJ1-2, the V gene TRBV14; D call uncertain. The ends were cut back, 6 bases at V and 2 bases at J, with 13 bases in the middle. This CDR3 is 14 amino acids long. Germline values: CDR1 SGHDN, CDR2 FVKESK. The CDR3 DNA sequence: TGTGCCAGCAGTGTGATGGAACAGAACTATGGCTACACCTTC. Translation: CASSVMEQNYGYTF.

The chain recombines TRBV29-1 with TRBJ2-1, with 14 bases that match TRBD2. Germline lookup yields CDR1 SQVTM and CDR2 ANQGSEA. This CDR3 comprises 15 residues. V shed 1 base and J 13 bases; nucleotides not matched to a gene: 9. CDR3 in amino acids: CSVEAGLAGVPGQFF. CDR3 sequence (DNA): TGCAGCGTTGAAGCGGGACTAGCGGGAGTCCCGGGACAGTTCTTC.

This chain joins TRBV4-2 and TRBJ2-7; 7 positions agree with TRBD2. Germline-derived CDR1 and CDR2 are LGHNA and YNFKEQ. This CDR3 spans 13 amino acids. After removal of 4 bases from V and 6 bases from J, the junction contained 6 bases not matched to a gene. The CDR3 sequence: CASSLREVGEQYF. The CDR3 bases are TGTGCCAGCAGCCTTCGGGAGGTCGGCGAGCAGTACTTC.

The rearrangement links TRBV5-6 to TRBJ1-3; a weak D match, TRBD1 (6 bases). CDR1 and CDR2 (germline): SGHDT, YYEEEE. Trimming left V 2 bases short and J 4 bases short, with 10 bases between. The CDR3 consists of 14 residues. The CDR3 coding sequence is TGTGCCAGCAGCTTCGGGGGCTGGGGAAACACCATATATTTT. It is translated as CASSFGGWGNTIYF.

This clonotype has more than one count but fewer than ten. The chain joins TRBV24-1 to TRBJ2-2, with no clear D. CDR3 length: 12 residues. Trimming removed 4 bases at V and 6 bases at J, with 5 bases between. CDR1 is KGHDR and CDR2 is SFDVKD in the germline V gene. CDR3 in DNA: TGTGCCACCAGTGAGCAGGCCGGGGAGCTGTTTTTT. This gives the protein CATSEQAGELFF.

The chain recombines TRBV20-1 with TRBJ2-3, with D possibly matching TRBD2 (7 bases). V was trimmed by 4 bases and J by 1 base, leaving 21 bases between them. This CDR3 is built from 17 residues. Germline CDR1 reads DFQATT; CDR2 reads SNEGSKA (reference sequence). CDR3 loop: CSATTGGARIRTDTQYF. CDR3 in DNA: TGCAGTGCTACGACGGGGGGCGCGAGGATCCGCACAGATACGCAGTATTTT.

CDR3 nucleotide sequence: TGTGCCAGCTCACCACAGGTCGGTACTCGCGAAAACATTCAGTACTTC. Protein product: CASSPQVGTRENIQYF. This chain joins TRBV18 and TRBJ2-4; D is undetermined. The CDR3 runs to 16 residues. Per germline, CDR1 KGHSH and CDR2 LQKENI. Trimming took off 1 base at V and 5 bases at J, with 15 bases between the two ends.

This clonotype was counted between two and nine times. V gene TRBV5-1 combines with J gene TRBJ1-2; D may be TRBD1 (5 bases). CDR1 and CDR2 from the germline V gene are SGHRS and YFSETQ. The CDR3 totals 13 residues. V lost 0 bases, J lost 8 bases, and 11 bases lay in between. This CDR3 is CASSLGQGFGYTF. DNA for the CDR3: TGCGCCAGCAGCTTGGGGCAGGGATTCGGCTACACCTTC.

This clonotype was picked up a small number of times. The gene calls are TRBV6-2 or TRBV6-3 and TRBJ2-2; D gene ambiguous. From germline, CDR1 is MNHEY and CDR2 SVGEGT. V lost 6 bases to trimming and J lost 1 base, with 6 bases between them. This CDR3 has 13 amino acids. CDR3 nucleotides: TGTGCCAGCAGGGAGCTGAACACCGGGGAGCTGTTTTTT. Translation gives CASRELNTGELFF.

There are a few counts of this clonotype. The chain links TRBV7-2 to TRBJ2-1; TRBD2 agrees at 11 bases. CDR3 length: 15 residues. With V trimmed by 4 bases and J by 7 bases, 6 bases remained unmatched. From germline, CDR1 is SGHTA and CDR2 FQGNSA. The CDR3 region has the DNA TGTGCCAGCAGCTCCGATAGCGGGAGGGGAAATGAGCAGTTCTTC. Translated: CASSSDSGRGNEQFF. The variable domain in full, with the rest retrieved from reference TRBV7-2 and TRBJ2-1, is GAGVSQSPSNKVTEKGKDVELRCDPISGHTALYWYRQSLGQGLEFLIYFQGNSAPDKSGLPSDRFSAERTGGSVSTLTIQRTQQEDSAVYLCASSSDSGRGNEQFFGPGTRLTVL.

The CDR3 is CASSPLGTTSYEQYF. In nucleotides, the CDR3 is TGTGCCAGCAGCCCCCTAGGGACTACCTCCTACGAGCAGTACTTC. V is TRBV9 and J is TRBJ2-7; TRBD2 aligns across 7 bases. Germline CDR1 and CDR2: SGDLS and YYNGEE. The CDR3 has 15 amino acids. With 4 bases clipped from V and 0 bases from J, the junction kept 7 bases outside the gene matches.

This clonotype was observed a few times. The rearrangement links TRBV12-3 or TRBV12-4 to TRBJ2-5, with D perhaps being TRBD1 or TRBD2 (5 bases each). Trimming stripped 5 bases from V and 4 bases from J, with 11 bases between. The CDR3 consists of 13 residues. The CDR3 DNA sequence: TGTGCCAGCAGTCCAGGGACCCGAGAGACCCAGTACTTC. Translating it yields CASSPGTRETQYF.

This clonotype was seen more than once but under ten times. The chain has TRBV7-2 and TRBJ1-2; D gene ambiguous. CDR1 SGHTA and CDR2 FQGNSA come from the germline V gene. This CDR3 has 16 amino acids. With 2 bases removed from V and 4 bases from J, the gap between germline ends came to 17 bases. The CDR3 DNA is TGTGCCAGCAGCTTAAGCCCTCCCGGGTTTGGCTATGGCTACACCTTC. Protein product: CASSLSPPGFGYGYTF.

The chain links TRBV5-1 to TRBJ1-2, with D perhaps TRBD1 (5 bases). Trimming removed 2 bases from V and 2 bases from J, with 16 bases in between. Per the germline V gene, CDR1 is SGHRS and CDR2 is YFSETQ. CDR3 length equals 16 residues. The CDR3: CASSFPQGEVNYGYTF. Written as DNA, the CDR3 is TGCGCCAGCAGCTTTCCACAAGGGGAGGTCAACTATGGCTACACCTTC.

This clonotype appeared once. This rearrangement joins TRBV7-2 to TRBJ1-5; D remains unclear. This CDR3 has 13 residues. Trimming removed 0 bases at V and 6 bases at J, with 6 bases between. Germline-derived CDR1 and CDR2 are SGHTA and FQGNSA. The CDR3 sequence: CASSLASGQPQHF. CDR3 DNA sequence: TGTGCCAGCAGCTTAGCGTCGGGTCAGCCCCAGCATTTT.

In its sample, this clonotype ranks as medium-sized. The chain combines TRBV24-1 with TRBJ2-1; no firm D call. Trimming cost V 0 bases and J 2 bases, with 7 bases left between them. Germline V gene lookup returns CDR1 KGHDR and CDR2 SFDVKD. CDR3 length: 15 residues. CDR3 amino acids: CATSDLQGPYNEQFF. DNA of the CDR3: TGTGCCACCAGTGATTTGCAAGGACCCTACAATGAGCAGTTCTTC.

Only a few counts were recorded for this clonotype. The chain's CDR3 is CASSLVAGGPTGELFF. In DNA, the CDR3 is TGTGCCAGCAGCTTAGTGGCGGGAGGGCCCACCGGGGAGCTGTTTTTT. The gene calls are TRBV7-2 and TRBJ2-2, with 9 bases fitting TRBD2. The junction had 4 bases not matched to a gene; V was cut back by 1 base and J by 4 bases. The CDR3 extends over 16 amino acids. Germline lookup yields CDR1 SGHTA and CDR2 FQGNSA.